This T cell receptor (beta chain) stems from a study of blood T cell repertoires in COVID-19. Measured with immunoSEQ multiplex PCR; TCRdb has only the in-frame clones, and not every one. The sample has about 46,000 clones; about 88% are singletons. This CDR3 is 13 amino acids long. Trimming removed 4 bases from V and 5 bases from J, with 8 bases in between. Germline V gives CDR1 SGHAT, CDR2 FQNNGV. This rearrangement joins TRBV11-2 to TRBJ2-2, with a weak D call TRBD1 (5 bases). Sequencing was performed on PBMCs or T cells enriched from blood (not recorded which). This clonotype originated in a woman aged 45-59 years who had recovered from COVID-19. In nucleotides, the CDR3 is TGTGCCAGCAGCTCCCAGGGTACCGGGGAGCTGTTTTTT. Protein sequence: CASSSQGTGELFF.